The sequence of this TCR beta chain was determined in a study of cytomegalovirus exposure and HLA in healthy donors. Study outcomes and limitations: Reports credit the classifier with highly specific, highly sensitive diagnosis of cytomegalovirus status. Altogether, 160 or so TCR beta chains were recorded as cytomegalovirus-associated. Among TCR sequences, most were rare, though some public TCRs appeared in many donors.

Notes on this clone: Antigen: not known.

This CDR3 is built from 15 residues. The V gene's germline CDR1 is SNHLY and CDR2 FYNNEI. J was trimmed by 5 bases and V by 10 bases; bases with no gene match: 12. Sequenced by immunoSEQ multiplex PCR; TCRdb stores in-frame clones only, minus some. There are about 190,000 clones in the sample; about 82% occur only once, and roughly 1.5% lies in the top ten. Sequences were obtained from PBMCs. V gene TRBV2 combines with J gene TRBJ2-1; 9 bases agree with TRBD1. The sequence was obtained from a woman under 30 in good health and CMV-seronegative. CDR3 nucleotide sequence: TGTGCCACTCAAATTGGACAGGGGCCTCACAATGAGCAGTTCTTC. It encodes CATQIGQGPHNEQFF.